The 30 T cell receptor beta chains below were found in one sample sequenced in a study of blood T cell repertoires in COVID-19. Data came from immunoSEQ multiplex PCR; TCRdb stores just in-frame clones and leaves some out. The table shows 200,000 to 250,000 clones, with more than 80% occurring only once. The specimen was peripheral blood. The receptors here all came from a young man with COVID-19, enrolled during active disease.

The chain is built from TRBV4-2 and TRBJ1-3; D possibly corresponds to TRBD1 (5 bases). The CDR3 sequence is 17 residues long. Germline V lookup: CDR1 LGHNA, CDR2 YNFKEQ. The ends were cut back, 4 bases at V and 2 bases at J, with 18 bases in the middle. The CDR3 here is CASSPKGLGQAGNTIYF. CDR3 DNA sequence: TGTGCCAGCAGCCCAAAGGGATTGGGGCAGGCTGGAAACACCATATATTTT.

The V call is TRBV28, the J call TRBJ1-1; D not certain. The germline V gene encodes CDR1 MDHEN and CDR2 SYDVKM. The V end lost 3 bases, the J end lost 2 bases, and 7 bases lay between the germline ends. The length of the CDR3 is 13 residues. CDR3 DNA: TGTGCCAGCAGTTTTCCCACTAACACTGAAGCTTTCTTT. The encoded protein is CASSFPTNTEAFF.

The chain's CDR3 is CAIRGEGNYGYTF. Written as DNA, the CDR3 is TGTGCCATCAGGGGGGAGGGTAACTATGGCTACACCTTC. This chain joins TRBV10-3 and TRBJ1-2; the D gene is possibly TRBD1 (5 bases). CDR3 length: 13 residues. In germline, CDR1 is ENHRY, CDR2 SYGVKD. The germline V and J ends were trimmed by 6 bases and 1 base, with 9 bases remaining between them.

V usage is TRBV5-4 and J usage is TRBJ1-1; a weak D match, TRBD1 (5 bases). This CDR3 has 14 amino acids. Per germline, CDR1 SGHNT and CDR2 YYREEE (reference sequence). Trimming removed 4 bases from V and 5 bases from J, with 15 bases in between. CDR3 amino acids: CASSPAGRETEAFF. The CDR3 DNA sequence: TGTGCCAGCAGCCCCGCGGGGCGAGAGACTGAAGCTTTCTTT.

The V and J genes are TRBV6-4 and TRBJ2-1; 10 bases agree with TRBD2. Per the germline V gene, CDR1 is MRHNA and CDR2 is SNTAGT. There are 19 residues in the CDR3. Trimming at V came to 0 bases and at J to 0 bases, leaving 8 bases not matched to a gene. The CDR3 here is CASSDSRLAGDLSYNEQFF. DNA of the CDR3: TGTGCCAGCAGTGACTCACGGCTAGCGGGAGACCTCTCCTACAATGAGCAGTTCTTC.

The CDR3 sequence is CASSQDPGEGAEAFF. The DNA of the CDR3 is TGTGCCAGCAGCCAAGATCCGGGAGAGGGAGCTGAAGCTTTCTTT. This chain joins TRBV3-1 (or the pseudogene TRBV3-2) and TRBJ1-1; unclear D gene. The CDR3 is made up of 15 amino acids. Germline V lookup: CDR1 LGHDT, CDR2 YNNKEL (reference sequence). The V gene lost 0 bases and the J gene lost 6 bases, with 14 bases spanning the gap.

The CDR3 protein is CASSSGQGLSGYTF. In DNA form, the CDR3 reads TGTGCCAGCAGCTCGGGACAGGGGTTATCTGGCTACACCTTC. The chain combines TRBV3-1 (or the pseudogene TRBV3-2) with TRBJ1-2; 10 bases fit TRBD1. The V gene's germline CDR1 is LGHDT and CDR2 YNNKEL (reference sequence). V trimming: 5 bases; J trimming: 7 bases; junction bases outside the gene matches: 7. The CDR3 consists of 14 residues.

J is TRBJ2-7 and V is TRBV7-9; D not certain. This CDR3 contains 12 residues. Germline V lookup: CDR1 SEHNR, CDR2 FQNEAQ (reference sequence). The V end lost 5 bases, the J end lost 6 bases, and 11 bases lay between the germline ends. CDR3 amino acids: CASSPLSPEQYF. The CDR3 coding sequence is TGTGCCAGCAGCCCCCTCTCTCCCGAGCAGTACTTC.

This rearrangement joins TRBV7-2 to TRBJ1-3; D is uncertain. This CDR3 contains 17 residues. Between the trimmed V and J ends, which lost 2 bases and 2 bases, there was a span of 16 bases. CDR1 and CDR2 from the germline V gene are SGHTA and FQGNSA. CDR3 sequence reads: CASSLLIGGLPGNTIYF. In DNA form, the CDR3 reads TGTGCCAGCAGCTTATTAATCGGAGGCCTTCCTGGAAACACCATATATTTT.

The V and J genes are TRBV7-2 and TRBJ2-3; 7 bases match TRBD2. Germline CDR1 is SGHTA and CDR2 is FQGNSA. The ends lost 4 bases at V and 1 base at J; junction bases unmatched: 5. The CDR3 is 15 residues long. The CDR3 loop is CASSSRRERTDTQYF. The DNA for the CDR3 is TGTGCCAGCAGCTCCCGGCGGGAGCGCACAGATACGCAGTATTTT.

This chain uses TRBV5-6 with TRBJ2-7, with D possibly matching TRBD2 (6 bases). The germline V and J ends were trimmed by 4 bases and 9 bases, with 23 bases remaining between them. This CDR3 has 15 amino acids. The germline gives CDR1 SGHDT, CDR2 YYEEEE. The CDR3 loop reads CASSNLGGMAVRQYF. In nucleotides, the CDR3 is TGTGCCAGCAGCAATTTGGGGGGAATGGCGGTTAGGCAGTACTTC.

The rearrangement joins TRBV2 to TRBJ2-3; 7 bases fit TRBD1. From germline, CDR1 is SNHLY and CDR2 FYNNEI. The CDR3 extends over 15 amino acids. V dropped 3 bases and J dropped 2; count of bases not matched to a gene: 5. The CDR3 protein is CASSDGDRNTDTQYF. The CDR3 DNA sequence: TGTGCCAGCAGTGACGGGGACAGAAACACAGATACGCAGTATTTT.

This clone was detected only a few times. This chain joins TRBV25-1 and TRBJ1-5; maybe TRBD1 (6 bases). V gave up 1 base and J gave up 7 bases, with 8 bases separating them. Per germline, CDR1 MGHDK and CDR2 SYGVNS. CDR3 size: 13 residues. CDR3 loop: CASSEWGGQPQHF. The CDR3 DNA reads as TGTGCCAGCAGTGAATGGGGGGGCCAGCCCCAGCATTTT.

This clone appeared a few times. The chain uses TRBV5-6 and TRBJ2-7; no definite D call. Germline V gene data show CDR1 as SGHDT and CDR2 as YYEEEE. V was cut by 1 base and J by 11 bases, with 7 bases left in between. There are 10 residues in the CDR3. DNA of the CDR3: TGTGCCAGCAGCTTGAATGAGGAGTACTTC. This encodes CASSLNEEYF. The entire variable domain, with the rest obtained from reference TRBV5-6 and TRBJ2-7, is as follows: DAGVTQSPTHLIKTRGQQVTLRCSPKSGHDTVSWYQQALGQGPQFIFQYYEEEERQRGNFPDRFSGHQFPNYSSELNVNALLLGDSALYLCASSLNEEYFGPGTRLTVT.

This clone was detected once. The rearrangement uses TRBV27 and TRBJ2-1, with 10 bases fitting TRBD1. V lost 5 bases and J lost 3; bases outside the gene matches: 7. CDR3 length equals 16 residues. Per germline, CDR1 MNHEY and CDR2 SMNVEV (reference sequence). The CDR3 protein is CASSRPGTGVYNEQFF. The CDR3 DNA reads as TGTGCCAGCAGTCGACCGGGGACAGGGGTCTACAATGAGCAGTTCTTC.

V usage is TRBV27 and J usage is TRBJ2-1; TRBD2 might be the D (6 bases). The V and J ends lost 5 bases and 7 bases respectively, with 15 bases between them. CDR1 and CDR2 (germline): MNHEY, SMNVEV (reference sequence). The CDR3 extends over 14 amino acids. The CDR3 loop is CASSPLRGWNEQFF. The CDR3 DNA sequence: TGTGCCAGCAGTCCGCTCCGGGGGTGGAATGAGCAGTTCTTC.

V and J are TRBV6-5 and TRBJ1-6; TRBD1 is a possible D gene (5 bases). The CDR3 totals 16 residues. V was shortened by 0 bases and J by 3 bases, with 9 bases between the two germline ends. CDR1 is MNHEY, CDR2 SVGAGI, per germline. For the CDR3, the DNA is TGTGCCAGCAGTTACTCGATCCAGGGCTATAATTCACCCCTCCACTTT. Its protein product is CASSYSIQGYNSPLHF.

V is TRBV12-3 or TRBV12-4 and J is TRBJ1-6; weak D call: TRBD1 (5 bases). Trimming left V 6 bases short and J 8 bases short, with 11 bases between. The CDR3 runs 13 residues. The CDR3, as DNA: TGTGCCAGCAGCCTCAGGGAACATTCACCCCTCCACTTT. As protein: CASSLREHSPLHF.

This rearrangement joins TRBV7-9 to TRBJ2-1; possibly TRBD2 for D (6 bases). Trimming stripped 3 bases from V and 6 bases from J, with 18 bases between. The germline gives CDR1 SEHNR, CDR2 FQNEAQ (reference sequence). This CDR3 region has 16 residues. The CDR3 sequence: CASSFLAQSRFNEQFF. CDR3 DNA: TGTGCCAGCAGCTTCCTAGCGCAATCAAGGTTCAATGAGCAGTTCTTC.

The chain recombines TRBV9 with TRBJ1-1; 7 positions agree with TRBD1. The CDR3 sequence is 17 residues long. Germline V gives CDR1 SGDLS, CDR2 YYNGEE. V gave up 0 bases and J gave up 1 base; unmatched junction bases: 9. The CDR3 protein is CASSVGNRGRENTEAFF. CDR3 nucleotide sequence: TGTGCCAGCAGCGTAGGAAACAGGGGAAGGGAGAACACTGAAGCTTTCTTT.

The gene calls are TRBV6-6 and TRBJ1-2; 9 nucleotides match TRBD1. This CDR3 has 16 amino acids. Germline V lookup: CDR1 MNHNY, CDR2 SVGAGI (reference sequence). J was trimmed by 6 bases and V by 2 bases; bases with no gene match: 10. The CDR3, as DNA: TGTGCCAGCAGTTACCGTGAGACAGGGGGTGTTAATGGCTACACCTTC. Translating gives CASSYRETGGVNGYTF.

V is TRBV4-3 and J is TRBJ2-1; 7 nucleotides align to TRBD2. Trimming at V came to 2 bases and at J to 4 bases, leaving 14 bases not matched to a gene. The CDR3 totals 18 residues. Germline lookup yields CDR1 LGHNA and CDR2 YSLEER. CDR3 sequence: CASSQFSAGFEAYNEQFF. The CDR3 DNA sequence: TGCGCCAGCAGCCAATTCTCAGCGGGGTTCGAAGCGTACAATGAGCAGTTCTTC.

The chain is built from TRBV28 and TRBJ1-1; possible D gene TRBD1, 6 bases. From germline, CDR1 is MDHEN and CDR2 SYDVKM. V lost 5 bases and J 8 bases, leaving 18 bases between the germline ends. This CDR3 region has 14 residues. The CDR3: CASSLYLQGREAFF. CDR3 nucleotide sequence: TGTGCCAGCAGTCTTTACTTACAGGGCCGGGAAGCTTTCTTT.

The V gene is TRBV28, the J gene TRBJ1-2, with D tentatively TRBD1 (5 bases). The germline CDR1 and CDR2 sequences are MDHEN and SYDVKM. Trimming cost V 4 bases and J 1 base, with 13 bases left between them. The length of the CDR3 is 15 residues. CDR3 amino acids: CASSSPGGFNYGYTF. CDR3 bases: TGTGCCAGCAGTTCCCCGGGGGGGTTTAACTATGGCTACACCTTC.

CDR3: CASSQEPREHNEQFF. The CDR3 DNA follows: TGTGCCAGCAGCCAAGAACCGAGAGAGCACAATGAGCAGTTCTTC. The chain carries TRBV4-2 and TRBJ2-1; D unclear. CDR1 and CDR2 from the germline V gene are LGHNA and YNFKEQ. There are 15 residues in the CDR3. The V end lost 0 bases, the J end lost 5 bases, and 11 bases lay between the germline ends.

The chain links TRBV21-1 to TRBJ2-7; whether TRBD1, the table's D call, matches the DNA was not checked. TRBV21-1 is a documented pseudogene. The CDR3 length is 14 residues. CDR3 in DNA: TGTGCCAGCAGTGACGACAGGGGGACCTACGAGCAGTACTTC. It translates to CASSDDRGTYEQYF.

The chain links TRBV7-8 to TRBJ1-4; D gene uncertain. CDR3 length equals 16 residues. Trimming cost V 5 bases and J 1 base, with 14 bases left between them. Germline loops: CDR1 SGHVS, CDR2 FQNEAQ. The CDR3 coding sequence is TGTGCCAGCAGCGACCGGAAGGGAGGAACTAATGAAAAACTGTTTTTT. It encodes CASSDRKGGTNEKLFF.

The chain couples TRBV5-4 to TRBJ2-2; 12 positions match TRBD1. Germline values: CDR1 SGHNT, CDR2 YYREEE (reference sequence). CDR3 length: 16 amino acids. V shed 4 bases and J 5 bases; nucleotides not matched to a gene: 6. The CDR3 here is CASSRPGQGATGELFF. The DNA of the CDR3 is TGTGCCAGCAGCCGACCGGGACAGGGGGCAACCGGGGAGCTGTTTTTT.

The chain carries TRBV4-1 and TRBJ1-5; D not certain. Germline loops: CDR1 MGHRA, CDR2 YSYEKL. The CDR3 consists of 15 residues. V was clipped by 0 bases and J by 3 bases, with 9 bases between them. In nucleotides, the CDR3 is TGCGCCAGCAGCCAAGATCCGGGGAACAATCAGCCCCAGCATTTT. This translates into CASSQDPGNNQPQHF.

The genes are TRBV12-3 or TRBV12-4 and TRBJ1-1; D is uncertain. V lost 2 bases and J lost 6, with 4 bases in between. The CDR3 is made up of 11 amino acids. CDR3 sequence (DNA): TGTGCCAGCAGTTTACTTGCTGAAGCTTTCTTT. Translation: CASSLLAEAFF.